This T cell receptor (beta chain) appears in the sequencing data of a study of cytomegalovirus exposure and HLA in healthy donors. Notes on the study in general: Exclusion as indistinguishable affected some V segments, including TRBV6-2 and TRBV6-3.

For this clone: Its antigen is as yet unknown.

Germline CDR1 MNHEY, CDR2 SVGAGI. This CDR3 spans 15 amino acids. Trimming pared 5 bases from V and 3 bases from J, leaving 17 bases between. The PCR used 60 Vbeta and 13 Jbeta primers. Sequencing used immunoSEQ multiplex PCR; TCRdb keeps in-frame clones, though not all of them. The top ten clones hold around 1.9% of a sample with under 250,000 clones, around 78% of them seen once. The chain carries TRBV6-5 and TRBJ2-7; tentative D call: TRBD1 (6 bases). Sequenced sample: PBMCs. This receptor was taken from a man aged 25 to 45 in good health and CMV-seronegative. The CDR3 coding sequence is TGTGCCAGCAGTCATCTACAGGGCAACTTCTACGAGCAGTACTTC. Translated: CASSHLQGNFYEQYF.